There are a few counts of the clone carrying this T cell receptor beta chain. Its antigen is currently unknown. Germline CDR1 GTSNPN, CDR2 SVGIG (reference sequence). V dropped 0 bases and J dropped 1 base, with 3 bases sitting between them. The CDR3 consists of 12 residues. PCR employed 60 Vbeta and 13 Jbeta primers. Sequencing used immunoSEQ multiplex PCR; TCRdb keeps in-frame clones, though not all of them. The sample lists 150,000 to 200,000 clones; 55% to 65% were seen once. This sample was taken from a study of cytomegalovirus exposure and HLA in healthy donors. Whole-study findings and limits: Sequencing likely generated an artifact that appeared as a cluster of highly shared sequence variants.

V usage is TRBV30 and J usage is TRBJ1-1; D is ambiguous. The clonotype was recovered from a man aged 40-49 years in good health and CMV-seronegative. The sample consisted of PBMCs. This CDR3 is CAWSVRNTEAFF. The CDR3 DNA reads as TGTGCCTGGAGTGTCAGGAACACTGAAGCTTTCTTT.